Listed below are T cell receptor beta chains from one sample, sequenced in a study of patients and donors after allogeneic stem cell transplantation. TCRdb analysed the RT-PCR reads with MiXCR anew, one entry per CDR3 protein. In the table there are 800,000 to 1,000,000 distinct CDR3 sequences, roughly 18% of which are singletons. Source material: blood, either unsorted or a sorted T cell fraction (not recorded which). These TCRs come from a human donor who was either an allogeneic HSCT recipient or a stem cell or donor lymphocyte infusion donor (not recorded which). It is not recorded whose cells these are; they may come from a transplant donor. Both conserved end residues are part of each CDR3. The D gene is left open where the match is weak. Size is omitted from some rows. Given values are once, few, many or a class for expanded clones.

cdr3_nt: TGTGCCACCAGTGATTTCGGACAGGGAAGTTACGGGGAGCTGTTTTTT
cdr3_aa: CATSDFGQGSYGELFF
j_call: TRBJ2-2
clone_size: many
v_call: TRBV24-1
d_call: TRBD1
cdr3_length: 16

cdr3_nt: TGTGCCAGCAGTTGGACGGAAGGCAATCAGCCCCAGCATTTT
cdr3_aa: CASSWTEGNQPQHF
j_call: TRBJ1-5
clone_size: few
v_call: TRBV6-5
d_call: NA
cdr3_length: 14

cdr3_nt: TGTGCCAGCAGTTACTCCGGGGAACACGAGCAGTACTTC
cdr3_aa: CASSYSGEHEQYF
j_call: TRBJ2-7
clone_size: NA
v_call: TRBV6-6
d_call: NA
cdr3_length: 13

cdr3_nt: TGTGCCAGCAGCTTAAGACCGGGTCCTGCTAATGAAAAACTGTTTTTT
cdr3_aa: CASSLRPGPANEKLFF
j_call: TRBJ1-4
clone_size: few
v_call: TRBV7-2
d_call: NA
cdr3_length: 16

cdr3_nt: TGTGCCAGCAGCCGGGAGAGTGCCTATGGCTACACCTTC
cdr3_aa: CASSRESAYGYTF
j_call: TRBJ1-2
clone_size: NA
v_call: TRBV6-1
d_call: NA
cdr3_length: 13

cdr3_nt: TGTGCCAGCAGTCCGCCGGGACGGAAGCGGAACACCATATATTTT
cdr3_aa: CASSPPGRKRNTIYF
j_call: TRBJ1-3
clone_size: few
v_call: TRBV12-3/TRBV12-4
d_call: NA
cdr3_length: 15

cdr3_nt: TGTGCCAGCAGTTACTCGACGGTCGGGACAGGGGGTTCACCCCTCCACTTT
cdr3_aa: CASSYSTVGTGGSPLHF
j_call: TRBJ1-6
clone_size: NA
v_call: TRBV6-5
d_call: TRBD1
cdr3_length: 17

cdr3_nt: TGTGCCAGCAGCAAAGTCGGACAAAACAATGAGCAGTTCTTC
cdr3_aa: CASSKVGQNNEQFF
j_call: TRBJ2-1
clone_size: few
v_call: TRBV21-1
d_call: NA
cdr3_length: 14

cdr3_nt: TGCGACAGCAGCCTAGGGACAACCTACGAGCAGTACTTC
cdr3_aa: CDSSLGTTYEQYF
j_call: TRBJ2-7
clone_size: NA
v_call: TRBV4-1
d_call: NA
cdr3_length: 13

cdr3_nt: TGTGCCAGCAGTGAAGCGGGGCGCGGGGCCCAGCATTTT
cdr3_aa: CASSEAGRGAQHF
j_call: TRBJ1-5
clone_size: NA
v_call: TRBV2
d_call: NA
cdr3_length: 13

cdr3_nt: TGTGCCACCAGTGATACGGGACAGGGGGCTACCTATAATTCACCCCTCCACTTT
cdr3_aa: CATSDTGQGATYNSPLHF
j_call: TRBJ1-6
clone_size: NA
v_call: TRBV24-1
d_call: TRBD1
cdr3_length: 18

cdr3_nt: TGTGCCAGCAGCTTCCTGGCGAGCGGATACGAGCAGTACTTC
cdr3_aa: CASSFLASGYEQYF
j_call: TRBJ2-7
clone_size: NA
v_call: TRBV7-8
d_call: NA
cdr3_length: 14

cdr3_nt: TGTGCCAGCAGTGCCACCGGGGAGACCCAGTACTTC
cdr3_aa: CASSATGETQYF
j_call: TRBJ2-5
clone_size: few
v_call: TRBV2
d_call: NA
cdr3_length: 12

cdr3_nt: TGTGCCAGCAGCAAAGTTAGCCGTGGAGGGGAGCTGTTTTTT
cdr3_aa: CASSKVSRGGELFF
j_call: TRBJ2-2
clone_size: few
v_call: TRBV21-1
d_call: NA
cdr3_length: 14

cdr3_nt: TGTGCCAGCAGTTACTCAACGAGCGGGGGCTACAATGAGCAGTTCTTC
cdr3_aa: CASSYSTSGGYNEQFF
j_call: TRBJ2-1
clone_size: few
v_call: TRBV6-5
d_call: TRBD2
cdr3_length: 16

cdr3_nt: TGCGCCAGCAAACTAGCGGCGAACACCGGGGAGCTGTTTTTT
cdr3_aa: CASKLAANTGELFF
j_call: TRBJ2-2
clone_size: few
v_call: TRBV5-1
d_call: TRBD2
cdr3_length: 14

cdr3_nt: TGTGCCAGCAGCGTAGATATCGCGAACACCGGGGAGCTGTTTTTT
cdr3_aa: CASSVDIANTGELFF
j_call: TRBJ2-2
clone_size: few
v_call: TRBV9
d_call: NA
cdr3_length: 15

cdr3_nt: TGTGCCAGCTCGCGGGCTAGCGGATCCTACGAGCAGTACTTC
cdr3_aa: CASSRASGSYEQYF
j_call: TRBJ2-7
clone_size: NA
v_call: TRBV6-1
d_call: TRBD2
cdr3_length: 14

cdr3_nt: TGTGCCAGCAGCCCCTGGGCGGAGGAGACCCAGTACTTC
cdr3_aa: CASSPWAEETQYF
j_call: TRBJ2-5
clone_size: few
v_call: TRBV9
d_call: NA
cdr3_length: 13

cdr3_nt: TGCGCCAGCAGCGGGGTGGCGGCGGATGGCTACACCTTC
cdr3_aa: CASSGVAADGYTF
j_call: TRBJ1-2
clone_size: NA
v_call: TRBV5-1
d_call: NA
cdr3_length: 13

cdr3_nt: TGTGCCAGCAGTCCCCCGGGACAGATCCTTCATACGCAGTATTTT
cdr3_aa: CASSPPGQILHTQYF
j_call: TRBJ2-3
clone_size: NA
v_call: TRBV12-3/TRBV12-4
d_call: TRBD1
cdr3_length: 15

cdr3_nt: TGTGCCAGCACCCAACAGGGGGCTAGGAACACTGAAGCTTTCTTT
cdr3_aa: CASTQQGARNTEAFF
j_call: TRBJ1-1
clone_size: few
v_call: TRBV5-8
d_call: TRBD1
cdr3_length: 15

cdr3_nt: TGTGCCAGCAGTCTGGCAGACGCAGATACGCAGTATTTT
cdr3_aa: CASSLADADTQYF
j_call: TRBJ2-3
clone_size: few
v_call: TRBV7-8
d_call: NA
cdr3_length: 13

cdr3_nt: TGCAGCGTTGAGGGCAGCACCTACGAGCAGTACTTC
cdr3_aa: CSVEGSTYEQYF
j_call: TRBJ2-7
clone_size: NA
v_call: TRBV29-1
d_call: NA
cdr3_length: 12